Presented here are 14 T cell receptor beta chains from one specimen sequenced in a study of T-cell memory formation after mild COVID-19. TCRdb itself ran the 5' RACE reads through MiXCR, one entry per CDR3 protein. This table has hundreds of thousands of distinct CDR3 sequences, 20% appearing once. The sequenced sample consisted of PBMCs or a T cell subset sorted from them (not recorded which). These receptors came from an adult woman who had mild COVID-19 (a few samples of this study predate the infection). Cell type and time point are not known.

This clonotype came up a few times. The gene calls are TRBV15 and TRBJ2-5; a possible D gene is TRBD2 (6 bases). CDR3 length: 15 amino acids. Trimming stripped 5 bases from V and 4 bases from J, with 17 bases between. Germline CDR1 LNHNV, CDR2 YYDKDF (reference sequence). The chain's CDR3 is CATSPSSGATETQYF. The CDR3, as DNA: TGTGCCACCAGCCCCAGTAGCGGAGCCACAGAGACCCAGTACTTC. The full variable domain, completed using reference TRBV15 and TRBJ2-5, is DAMVIQNPRYQVTQFGKPVTLSCSQTLNHNVMYWYQQKSSQAPKLLFHYYDKDFNNEADTPDNFQSRRPNTSFCFLDIRSPGLGDTAMYLCATSPSSGATETQYFGPGTRLLVL.

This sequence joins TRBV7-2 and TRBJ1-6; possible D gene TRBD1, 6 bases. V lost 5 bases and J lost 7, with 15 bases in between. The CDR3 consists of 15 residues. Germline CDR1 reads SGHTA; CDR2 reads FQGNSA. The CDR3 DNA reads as TGTGCCAGCAGCAAAAGCGGGGGCACAAATTCACCCCTCCACTTT. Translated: CASSKSGGTNSPLHF.

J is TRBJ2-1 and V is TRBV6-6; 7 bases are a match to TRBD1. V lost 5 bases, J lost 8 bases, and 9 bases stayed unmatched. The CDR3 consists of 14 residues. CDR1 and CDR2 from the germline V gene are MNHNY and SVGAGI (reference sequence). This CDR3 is CASSKLSGGHEQFF. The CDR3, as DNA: TGTGCCAGCAGTAAATTATCAGGGGGTCATGAGCAGTTCTTC.

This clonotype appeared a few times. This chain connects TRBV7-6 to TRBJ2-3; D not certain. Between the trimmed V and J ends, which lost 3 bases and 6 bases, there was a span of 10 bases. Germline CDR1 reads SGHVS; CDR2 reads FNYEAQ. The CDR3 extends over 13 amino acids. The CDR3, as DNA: TGTGCCAGCAGCTTGCAAGAGGTGGATACGCAGTATTTT. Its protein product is CASSLQEVDTQYF.

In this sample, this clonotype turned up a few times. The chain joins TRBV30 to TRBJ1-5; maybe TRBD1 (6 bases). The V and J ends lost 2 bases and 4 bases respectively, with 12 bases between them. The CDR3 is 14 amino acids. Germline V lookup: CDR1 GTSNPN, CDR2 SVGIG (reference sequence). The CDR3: CAWSQLGGNQPQHF. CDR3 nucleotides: TGTGCCTGGAGTCAGCTAGGGGGGAATCAGCCCCAGCATTTT.

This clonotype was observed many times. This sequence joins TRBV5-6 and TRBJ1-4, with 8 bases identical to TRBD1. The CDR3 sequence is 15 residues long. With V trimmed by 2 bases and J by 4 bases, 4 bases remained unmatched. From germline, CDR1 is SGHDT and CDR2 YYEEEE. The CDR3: CASSFRDRLNEKLFF. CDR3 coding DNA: TGTGCCAGCAGCTTTCGGGACAGGCTTAATGAAAAACTGTTTTTT.

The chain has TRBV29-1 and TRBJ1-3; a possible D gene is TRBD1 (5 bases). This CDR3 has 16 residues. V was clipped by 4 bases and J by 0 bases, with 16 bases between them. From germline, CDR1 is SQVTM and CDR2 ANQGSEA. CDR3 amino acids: CSVVGGTDRSGNTIYF. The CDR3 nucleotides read TGCAGCGTTGTGGGGGGGACGGATCGCTCTGGAAACACCATATATTTT.

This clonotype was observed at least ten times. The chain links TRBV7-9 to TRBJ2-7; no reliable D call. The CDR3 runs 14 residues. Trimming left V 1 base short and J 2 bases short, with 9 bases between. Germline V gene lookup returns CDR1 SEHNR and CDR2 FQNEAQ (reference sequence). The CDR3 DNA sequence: TGTGCCAGCAGCTTAGTACACCCCCCCTACGAGCAGTACTTC. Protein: CASSLVHPPYEQYF.

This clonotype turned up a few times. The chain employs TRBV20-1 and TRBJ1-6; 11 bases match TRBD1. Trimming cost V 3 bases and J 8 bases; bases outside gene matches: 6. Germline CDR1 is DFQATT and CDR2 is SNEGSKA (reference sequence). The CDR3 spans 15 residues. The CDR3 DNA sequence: TGCAGTGCTAGGCACGGACAGGGGGCGTATTCACCCCTCCACTTT. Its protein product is CSARHGQGAYSPLHF.

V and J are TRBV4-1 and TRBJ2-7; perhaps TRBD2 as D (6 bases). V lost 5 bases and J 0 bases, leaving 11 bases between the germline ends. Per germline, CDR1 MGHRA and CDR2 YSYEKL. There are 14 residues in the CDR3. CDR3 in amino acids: CASSGRLDSYEQYF. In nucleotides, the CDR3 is TGCGCCAGCAGCGGTAGACTAGACTCCTACGAGCAGTACTTC.

CDR3 in DNA: TGTGCCAGCAGTCCTAGCGGAGCGGGCCTCCGCGAGCAGTACTTC. Its protein is CASSPSGAGLREQYF. The chain employs TRBV27 and TRBJ2-7; TRBD2 matches at 7 bases. V lost 5 bases and J lost 6; bases outside the gene matches: 13. CDR1 is MNHEY, CDR2 SMNVEV, per germline (reference sequence). This CDR3 is 15 amino acids long.

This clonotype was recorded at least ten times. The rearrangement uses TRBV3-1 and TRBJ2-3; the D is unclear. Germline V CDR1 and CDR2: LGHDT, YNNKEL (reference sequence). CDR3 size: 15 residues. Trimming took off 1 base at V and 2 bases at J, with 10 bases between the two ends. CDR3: CASSQALSFTDTQYF. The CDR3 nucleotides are TGTGCCAGCAGCCAAGCCCTAAGTTTCACAGATACGCAGTATTTT.

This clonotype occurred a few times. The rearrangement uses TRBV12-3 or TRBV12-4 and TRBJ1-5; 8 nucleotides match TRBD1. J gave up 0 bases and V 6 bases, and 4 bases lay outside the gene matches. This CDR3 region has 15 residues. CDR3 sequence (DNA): TGTGCCAGCAGAGGACAGGGCCATAGCAATCAGCCCCAGCATTTT. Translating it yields CASRGQGHSNQPQHF.

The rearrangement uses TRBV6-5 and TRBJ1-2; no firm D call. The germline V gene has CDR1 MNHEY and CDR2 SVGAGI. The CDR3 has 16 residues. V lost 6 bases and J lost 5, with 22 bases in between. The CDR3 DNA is TGTGCCAGCAGGCTCCAAGTCTCGGGGTCATGGTATGGCTACACCTTC. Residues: CASRLQVSGSWYGYTF.